The 10 T cell receptor beta chains reported below all come from one sample, sequenced in a study of cytomegalovirus exposure and HLA in healthy donors. PCR involved 60 Vbeta and 13 Jbeta primers. The data were produced by immunoSEQ multiplex PCR, yet TCRdb's version contains in-frame clones alone and is incomplete. The top ten hold roughly 21% of the sample, which has roughly 60,000 clones, around two thirds seen once. Sequences were obtained from PBMCs. The origin of the receptors is a woman aged 55-70 years in good health and CMV-seropositive.

V and J are TRBV19 and TRBJ1-2, with 9 bases matching TRBD1. The V gene's germline CDR1 is LNHDA and CDR2 SQIVND (reference sequence). The CDR3 totals 14 residues. V lost 5 bases and J lost 3; bases outside the gene matches: 4. The CDR3 reads CASSLQGAHYGYTF. CDR3 DNA: TGTGCCAGTAGTTTACAGGGGGCACACTATGGCTACACCTTC.

This chain joins TRBV14 and TRBJ1-2, with unresolved D. Germline V lookup: CDR1 SGHDN, CDR2 FVKESK. This CDR3 comprises 12 residues. Trimming took off 1 base at V and 7 bases at J, with 7 bases between the two ends. For the CDR3, the DNA is TGTGCCAGCAGCCAAGGCACGCGTGGCTACACCTTC. Translated: CASSQGTRGYTF. The variable domain in full, completed from reference TRBV14 and TRBJ1-2, reads EAGVTQFPSHSVIEKGQTVTLRCDPISGHDNLYWYRRVMGKEIKFLLHFVKESKQDESGMPNNRFLAERTGGTYSTLKVQPAELEDSGVYFCASSQGTRGYTFGSGTRLTVV.

V gene TRBV5-4 combines with J gene TRBJ2-5, with D perhaps TRBD1 (6 bases). The J call is doubtful: the DNA matches TRBJ2-7 better. CDR1 is SGHNT, CDR2 YYREEE, per germline (reference sequence). There are 15 residues in the CDR3. The CDR3 spells CASSFQGSASYEQYF. CDR3 nucleotides: TGTGCCAGCAGCTTCCAGGGGTCGGCCTCCTACGAGCAGTACTTC.

This clone showed up just once. The V and J genes are TRBV2 and TRBJ1-3, with TRBD1 matching over 7 bases. The CDR3 runs to 15 residues. Germline loops: CDR1 SNHLY, CDR2 FYNNEI. V lost 4 bases, J lost 2 bases, and 5 bases stayed unmatched. The DNA for the CDR3 is TGTGCCAGCAGTGCCACCAGGGGGGCTGGAAACACCATATATTTT. Its protein is CASSATRGAGNTIYF.

The chain joins TRBV4-2 to TRBJ2-6, with D perhaps matching TRBD2 (7 bases). The V end lost 4 bases, the J end lost 0 bases, and 16 bases lay between the germline ends. The CDR3 sequence is 18 residues long. The germline gives CDR1 LGHNA, CDR2 YNFKEQ. CDR3 residues: CASSPPGGPSSGANVLTF. The CDR3 coding sequence is TGTGCCAGCAGCCCCCCGGGGGGCCCCAGCTCTGGGGCCAACGTCCTGACTTTC.

The chain recombines TRBV2 with TRBJ1-5, with D unclear. The CDR3 has 14 residues. Germline assignment: CDR1 SNHLY and CDR2 FYNNEI. The V end was cut by 8 bases, the J end by 2 bases, with 13 bases between. CDR3: CASQIAVGNQPQHF. The CDR3, as DNA: TGTGCCAGCCAAATAGCAGTAGGCAATCAGCCCCAGCATTTT.

On this clone itself: Other DNA sequences in the same sample also yield this CDR3. The rearrangement uses TRBV28 and TRBJ1-2; maybe TRBD1 (6 bases). This CDR3 contains 13 residues. The germline CDR1 and CDR2 sequences are MDHEN and SYDVKM. V was shortened by 3 bases and J by 5 bases, with 10 bases between the two germline ends. CDR3 nucleotides: TGTGCCAGCAGTTTGGGGCAGGGGTATGGCTACACCTTC. The encoded protein is CASSLGQGYGYTF.

The genes are TRBV19 and TRBJ2-7, with D tentatively TRBD1 (6 bases). The ends were cut back, 4 bases at V and 6 bases at J, with 16 bases in the middle. The CDR3 totals 14 residues. Looked up from germline, CDR1 is LNHDA and CDR2 is SQIVND (reference sequence). CDR3 protein: CASSKALRGGEQYF. The CDR3 DNA reads TGTGCCAGTAGTAAGGCGCTCAGGGGTGGCGAGCAGTACTTC. The full variable domain, completed using reference TRBV19 and TRBJ2-7, is DGGITQSPKYLFRKEGQNVTLSCEQNLNHDAMYWYRQDPGQGLRLIYYSQIVNDFQKGDIAEGYSVSREKKESFPLTVTSAQKNPTAFYLCASSKALRGGEQYFGPGTRLTVT.

This clone was seen a single time. The chain recombines TRBV5-4 with TRBJ2-7, with D possibly being TRBD1 (5 bases). With 2 bases removed from V and 0 bases from J, the gap between germline ends came to 9 bases. CDR1 is SGHNT and CDR2 is YYREEE in the germline V gene (reference sequence). The CDR3 sequence is 14 residues long. DNA for the CDR3: TGTGCCAGCAGCTTTCTTGGGGCCTCCTACGAGCAGTACTTC. It specifies CASSFLGASYEQYF.

V is TRBV7-3 and J is TRBJ2-2, with no clear D. Germline CDR1 reads SGHTA; CDR2 reads FQGTGA. V dropped 5 bases and J dropped 2 bases, with 15 bases sitting between them. This CDR3 is 16 amino acids long. The CDR3, as DNA: TGTGCCAGCAGCCCAGACCTAGTTAGTAACACCGGGGAGCTGTTTTTT. Amino acids: CASSPDLVSNTGELFF.